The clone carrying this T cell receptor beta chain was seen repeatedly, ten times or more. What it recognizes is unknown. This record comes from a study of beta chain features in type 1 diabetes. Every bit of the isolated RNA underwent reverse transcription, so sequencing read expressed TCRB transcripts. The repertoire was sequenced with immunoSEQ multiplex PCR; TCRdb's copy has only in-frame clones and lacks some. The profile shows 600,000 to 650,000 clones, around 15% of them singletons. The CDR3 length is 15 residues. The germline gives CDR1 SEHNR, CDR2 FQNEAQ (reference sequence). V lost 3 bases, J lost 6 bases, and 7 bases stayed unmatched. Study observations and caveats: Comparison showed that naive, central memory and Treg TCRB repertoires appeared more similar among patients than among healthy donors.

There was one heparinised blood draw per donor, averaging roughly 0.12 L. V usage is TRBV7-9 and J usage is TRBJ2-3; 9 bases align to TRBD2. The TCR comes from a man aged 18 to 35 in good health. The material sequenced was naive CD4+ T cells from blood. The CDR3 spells CASSFRLAAADTQYF. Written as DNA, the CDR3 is TGTGCCAGCAGCTTTAGACTAGCGGCCGCGGATACGCAGTATTTT.